This is a list of T cell receptor beta chains from one sample in a study of T-cell reconstitution after alpha-beta-depleted transplantation in children. TCRdb processed the PCR reads anew with MiXCR; each CDR3 protein has one entry. Among around 580,000 distinct CDR3 sequences listed, 25% to 30% were seen once. The specimen comprised PBMCs, sampled before TCRalphabeta/CD19-depleted stem cell transplant. The receptor set was obtained from a boy under two years old with Wiskott-Aldrich syndrome, due to receive a stem cell transplant. Each CDR3 is given with its conserved first and last residue.

V,J,CDR3
TRBV15,TRBJ2-1,CATSRRLNNEQFF
TRBV6-7,TRBJ2-3,CASSYRQGRWTDTQYF
TRBV21-1,TRBJ1-2,CASSKEGQRNYGYTF
TRBV5-1,TRBJ2-1,CASSIDQVFGEQFF
TRBV28,TRBJ2-3,CASGSWTATDTQYF
TRBV5-1,TRBJ2-7,CASSFSRDRVREQYF
TRBV5-1,TRBJ2-7,CASSPRDRGNEQYF
TRBV5-5,TRBJ2-7,CASSSVTWGYEQYF
TRBV15,TRBJ2-3,CATSNGAHSGSATDTQYF
TRBV7-3,TRBJ2-1,CASSPRAREVVNEQFF
TRBV20-1,TRBJ2-3,CSASPNPRQPKIPDTQYF
TRBV10-3,TRBJ2-7,CAISGSQGGEQYF
TRBV4-1,TRBJ1-5,CASSQRDGTGVGVGNQPQHF
TRBV3-1,TRBJ2-5,CASSPWDSEETQYF
TRBV20-1,TRBJ1-2,CSATVNQGGHYGYTF
TRBV20-1,TRBJ2-5,CSAPQAGGQQETQYF
TRBV7-2,TRBJ2-5,CASSLGYRREVDF
TRBV7-2,TRBJ2-1,CASRESTSGSYEQFF
TRBV9,TRBJ2-1,CASSASGTGYNEQFF
TRBV7-3,TRBJ2-1,CASSPIADNEQFF
TRBV20-1,TRBJ2-1,CSAPRGGVGDEQFF
TRBV7-2,TRBJ2-1,CASSLNSGRFNEQFF
TRBV6-5,TRBJ2-7,CASSYRGRGYEQYF
TRBV20-1,TRBJ2-7,CSASLLGYGRPSSYEQYF
TRBV5-1,TRBJ1-4,CASSFSGGEKLFF
TRBV12-3/TRBV12-4,TRBJ2-7,CASSHRPGAPPYEQYF
TRBV5-1,TRBJ2-2,CASRDLGELFF
TRBV19,TRBJ2-5,CASNDREQETQYF
TRBV10-3,TRBJ2-7,CAISTSGISSYEQYF
TRBV12-3/TRBV12-4,TRBJ2-7,CASTGLAGPYEQYF
TRBV7-2,TRBJ1-1,CASSLGLGVNTEAFF
TRBV24-1,TRBJ2-2,CATSDPGTEMTGELFF
TRBV5-1,TRBJ1-6,CASSLSSPLHF
TRBV24-1,TRBJ2-5,CATSDPGTGHGETQYF
TRBV20-1,TRBJ1-6,CSATRQGLNSPLHF
TRBV5-5,TRBJ2-2,CASTKRATDVTGELFF
TRBV20-1,TRBJ2-3,CSARSAVTSTDTQYF
TRBV27,TRBJ1-5,CASRRNGGVQPQHF
TRBV5-1,TRBJ2-5,CASNLGGQKQETQYF
TRBV7-9,TRBJ2-3,CASSFSQRSLSTDTQYF
TRBV30,TRBJ2-3,CAWSTGGIDTQYF
TRBV20-1,TRBJ2-1,CSATDTSGRFYNEQFF
TRBV5-1,TRBJ2-7,CASSLGLAGSNEQYF
TRBV12-3/TRBV12-4,TRBJ1-2,CASSLASYGYTF
TRBV10-1,TRBJ2-1,CASSEFTSGYNEQFF
TRBV10-3,TRBJ2-1,CAIGGTSGYNEQFF
TRBV5-1,TRBJ2-7,CASSLKVNEQYF
TRBV12-3/TRBV12-4,TRBJ1-5,CASSSSGAGNQPQHF
TRBV5-1,TRBJ2-7,CASSFILGGRSYEQYF
TRBV7-9,TRBJ2-3,CASSLHLAASTDTQYF
TRBV30,TRBJ2-2,CAWSVWDRGFDTGELFF
TRBV11-2,TRBJ2-1,CAISSRFPSGRADSYNEQFF
TRBV9,TRBJ2-1,CASSVGVGPYNEQFF
TRBV20-1,TRBJ2-1,CSAHRGSEQFF